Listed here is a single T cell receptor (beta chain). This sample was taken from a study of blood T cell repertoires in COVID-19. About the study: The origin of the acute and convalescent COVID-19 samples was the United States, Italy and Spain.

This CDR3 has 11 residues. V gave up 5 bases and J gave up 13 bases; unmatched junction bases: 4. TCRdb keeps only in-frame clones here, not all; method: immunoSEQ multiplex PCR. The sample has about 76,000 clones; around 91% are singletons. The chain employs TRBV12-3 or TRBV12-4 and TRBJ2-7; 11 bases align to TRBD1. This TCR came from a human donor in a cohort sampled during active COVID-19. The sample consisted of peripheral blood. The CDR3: CASSLGQGVYF. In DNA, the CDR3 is TGTGCCAGCAGTCTGGGACAGGGGGTTTACTTC.